Listed below are T cell receptor beta chains from one sample, sequenced in a study of human T cells and chemical hapten exposure. TCRdb called the RACE reads again in MiXCR, with one record for every CDR3 protein. The sample records tens of thousands of distinct CDR3 sequences, approximately 9.3% being singletons. This sample comprised whole blood, obtained in connection with sensitization to the hapten diphenylcyclopropenone (DPC). These receptor sequences come from a middle-aged woman with alopecia areata. Some clones in this sample may be carry-over from other donors' samples. The conserved cysteine and the conserved F or W are not part of the CDR3 here.

ASSSPYGAQH	TRBV28	TRBJ1-5
ASRADRAGELF	TRBV2	TRBJ2-2
SAPNQGISTDTQY	TRBV20-1	TRBJ2-3
SAERYNEQF	TRBV20-1	TRBJ2-1
ASSLGTPTATNYEQY	TRBV7-2	TRBJ2-7
ATSRYGQGRQNIQY	TRBV15	TRBJ2-4
ASSLRAGLGGYT	TRBV7-9	TRBJ1-2
SVEGKDMGTYNEQF	TRBV29-1	TRBJ2-1
ASRRTGTANSPLH	TRBV25-1	TRBJ1-6
VSSLTGSRTEAF	TRBV3-1	TRBJ1-1
ASSPAGGWGTDTQY	TRBV11-2	TRBJ2-3
ASSYRTGHTDTQY	TRBV5-1	TRBJ2-3
ASSQTGFGYT	TRBV12-3/TRBV12-4	TRBJ1-2
SVEDSADQPQH	TRBV29-1	TRBJ1-5
ASSVERIGTEVSYEQY	TRBV9	TRBJ2-7
SVERTGSQDTEAF	TRBV29-1	TRBJ1-1
ATGQMMNTEAF	TRBV10-3	TRBJ1-1
AWSYQGADTGELF	TRBV30	TRBJ2-2
ASRDTGTYT	TRBV2	TRBJ1-2
ASSPLENSRTGELF	TRBV7-3	TRBJ2-2
ASSLSLSGSETQY	TRBV11-2	TRBJ2-5
ASSYLPDSSNQPQH	TRBV6-2/TRBV6-3	TRBJ1-5
SARQGTYYGYT	TRBV20-1	TRBJ1-2
ASSGGALGNTIY	TRBV25-1	TRBJ1-3
ASSLEQSYTGELF	TRBV5-4	TRBJ2-2
SVEEGAMTEAF	TRBV29-1	TRBJ1-1
ASSGNSYEQY	TRBV9	TRBJ2-7
AWSVSTDTQY	TRBV30	TRBJ2-3
ASSDSGGAGYNEQF	TRBV6-4	TRBJ2-1
ASSPLAGANVLT	TRBV28	TRBJ2-6
ATLRGRGTDTQY	TRBV6-2/TRBV6-3	TRBJ2-3
ASSPEDPWNSPLH	TRBV12-3/TRBV12-4	TRBJ1-6
AWSSPGALNEKLF	TRBV30	TRBJ1-4
ASSLGLGPSDTQY	TRBV7-2	TRBJ2-3
ASSFDSPLH	TRBV13	TRBJ1-6
ASSPLGVGTGELF	TRBV13	TRBJ2-2
ASSPPGGKWTDTQY	TRBV9	TRBJ2-3
TSSLVEGPGGEQY	TRBV5-5	TRBJ2-7
ASSLTGVGNSPLH	TRBV7-9	TRBJ1-6
AWGRGTESYEQY	TRBV30	TRBJ2-7
ASSNRGQQTNYGYT	TRBV12-3/TRBV12-4	TRBJ1-2
ASSPTGTENTEAF	TRBV9	TRBJ1-1
AIRGQGAFNEQF	TRBV10-3	TRBJ2-1
ASSLGTANYGYT	TRBV7-9	TRBJ1-2
ASSLPGYEQY	TRBV4-1	TRBJ2-7
SVARHDSEAF	TRBV29-1	TRBJ1-1
SVEEGRRATNTEAF	TRBV29-1	TRBJ1-1
ASSENGGYEQY	TRBV10-2	TRBJ2-7
ASSSLEVYGYT	TRBV6-2/TRBV6-3	TRBJ1-2
ASSFSSGGQDTQY	TRBV28	TRBJ2-3
ASSQTVTNTEAF	TRBV5-1	TRBJ1-1
ASRYLDRNYGYT	TRBV7-9	TRBJ1-2
ASSLAPNGYT	TRBV7-2	TRBJ1-2
ASSPGSGLDGYT	TRBV7-6	TRBJ1-2
ASSPDRYPEAF	TRBV3-1	TRBJ1-1